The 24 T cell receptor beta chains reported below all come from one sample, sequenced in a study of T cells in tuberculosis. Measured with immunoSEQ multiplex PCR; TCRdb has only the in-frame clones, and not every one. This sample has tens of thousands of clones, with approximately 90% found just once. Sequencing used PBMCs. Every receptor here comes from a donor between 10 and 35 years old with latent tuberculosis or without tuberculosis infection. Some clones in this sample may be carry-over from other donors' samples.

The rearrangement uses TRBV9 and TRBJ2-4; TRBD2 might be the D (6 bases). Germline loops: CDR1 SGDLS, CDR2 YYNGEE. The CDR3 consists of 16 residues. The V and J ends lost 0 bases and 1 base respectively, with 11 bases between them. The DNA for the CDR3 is TGTGCCAGCAGCGTAGCAGCAAGCGGGGCCAAAAACATTCAGTACTTC. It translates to CASSVAASGAKNIQYF.

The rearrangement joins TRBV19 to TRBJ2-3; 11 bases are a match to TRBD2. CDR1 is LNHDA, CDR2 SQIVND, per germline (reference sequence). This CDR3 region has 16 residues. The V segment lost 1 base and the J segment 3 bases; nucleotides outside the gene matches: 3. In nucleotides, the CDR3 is TGTGCCAGTAGTATAGTTGGGACTAGCGGTACAGATACGCAGTATTTT. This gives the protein CASSIVGTSGTDTQYF.

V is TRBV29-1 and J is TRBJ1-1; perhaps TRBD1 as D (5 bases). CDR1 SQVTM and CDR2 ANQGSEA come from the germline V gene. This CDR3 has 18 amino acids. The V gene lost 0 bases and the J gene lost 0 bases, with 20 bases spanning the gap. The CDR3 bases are TGCAGCGTTGAAGATCAAAGGGGAAGAAGTTTAATGAACACTGAAGCTTTCTTT. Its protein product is CSVEDQRGRSLMNTEAFF.

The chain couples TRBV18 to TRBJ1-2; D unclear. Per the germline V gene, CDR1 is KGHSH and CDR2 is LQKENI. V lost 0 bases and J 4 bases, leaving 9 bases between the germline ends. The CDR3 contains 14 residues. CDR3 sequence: CASSPPNGVYGYTF. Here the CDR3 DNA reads TGTGCCAGCTCACCACCAAACGGGGTCTATGGCTACACCTTC.

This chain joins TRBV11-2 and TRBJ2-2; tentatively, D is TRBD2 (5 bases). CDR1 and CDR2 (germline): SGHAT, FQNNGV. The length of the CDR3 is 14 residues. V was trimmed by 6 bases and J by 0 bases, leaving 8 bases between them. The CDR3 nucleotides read TGTGCCAGCAGGACACTAGCGAACACCGGGGAGCTGTTTTTT. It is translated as CASRTLANTGELFF. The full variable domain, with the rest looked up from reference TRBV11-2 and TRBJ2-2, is EAGVAQSPRYKIIEKRQSVAFWCNPISGHATLYWYQQILGQGPKLLIQFQNNGVVDDSQLPKDRFSAERLKGVDSTLKIQPAKLEDSAVYLCASRTLANTGELFFGEGSRLTVL.

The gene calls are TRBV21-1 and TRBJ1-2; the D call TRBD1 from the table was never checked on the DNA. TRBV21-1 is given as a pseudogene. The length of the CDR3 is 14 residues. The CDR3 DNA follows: TGTGCCGACCAGGGGCAGGACTTACCAGATGGCTACACCTTC. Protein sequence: CADQGQDLPDGYTF.

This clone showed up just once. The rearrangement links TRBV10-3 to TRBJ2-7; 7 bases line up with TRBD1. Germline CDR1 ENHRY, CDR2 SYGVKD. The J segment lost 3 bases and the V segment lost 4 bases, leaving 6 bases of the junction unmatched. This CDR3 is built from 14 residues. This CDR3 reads CAISAGQMIYEQYF. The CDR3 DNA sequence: TGTGCCATCAGTGCGGGACAGATGATCTACGAGCAGTACTTC.

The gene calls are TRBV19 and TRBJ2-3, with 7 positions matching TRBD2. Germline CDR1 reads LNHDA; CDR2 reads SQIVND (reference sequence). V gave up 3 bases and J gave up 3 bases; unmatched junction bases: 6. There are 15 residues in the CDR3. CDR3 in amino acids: CASSILAGATDTQYF. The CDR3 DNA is TGTGCCAGTAGTATTCTGGCGGGAGCGACAGATACGCAGTATTTT.

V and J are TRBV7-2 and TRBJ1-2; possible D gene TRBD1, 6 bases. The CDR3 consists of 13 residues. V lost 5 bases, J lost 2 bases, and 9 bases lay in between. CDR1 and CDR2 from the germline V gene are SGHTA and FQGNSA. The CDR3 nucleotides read TGTGCCAGCAGCCCAGGACAGAACTATGGCTACACCTTC. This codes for CASSPGQNYGYTF.

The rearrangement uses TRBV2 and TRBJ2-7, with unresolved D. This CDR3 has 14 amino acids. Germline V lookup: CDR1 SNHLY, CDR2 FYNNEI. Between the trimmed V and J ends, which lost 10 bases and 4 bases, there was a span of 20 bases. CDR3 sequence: CAIQGSLAVYEQYF. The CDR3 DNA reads TGTGCCATTCAAGGATCCCTCGCGGTGTACGAGCAGTACTTC. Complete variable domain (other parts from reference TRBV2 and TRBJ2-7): EPEVTQTPSHQVTQMGQEVILRCVPISNHLYFYWYRQILGQKVEFLVSFYNNEISEKSEIFDDQFSVERPDGSNFTLKIRSTKLEDSAMYFCAIQGSLAVYEQYFGPGTRLTVT.

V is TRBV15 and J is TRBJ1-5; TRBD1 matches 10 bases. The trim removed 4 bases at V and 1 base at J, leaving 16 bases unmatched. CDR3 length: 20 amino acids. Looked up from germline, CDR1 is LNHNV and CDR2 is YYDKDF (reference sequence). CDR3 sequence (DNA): TGTGCCACCAGCAATCTCCCCGGGACAGGGGCTCTCTTCAGCAATCAGCCCCAGCATTTT. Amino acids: CATSNLPGTGALFSNQPQHF.

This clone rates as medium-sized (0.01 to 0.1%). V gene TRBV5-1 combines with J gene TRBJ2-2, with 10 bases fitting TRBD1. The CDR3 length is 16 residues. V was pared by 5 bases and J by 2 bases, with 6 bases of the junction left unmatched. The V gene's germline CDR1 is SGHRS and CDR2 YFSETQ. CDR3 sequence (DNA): TGCGCCAGCAGAGACAGGGGGCCTTCCAACACCGGGGAGCTGTTTTTT. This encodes CASRDRGPSNTGELFF.

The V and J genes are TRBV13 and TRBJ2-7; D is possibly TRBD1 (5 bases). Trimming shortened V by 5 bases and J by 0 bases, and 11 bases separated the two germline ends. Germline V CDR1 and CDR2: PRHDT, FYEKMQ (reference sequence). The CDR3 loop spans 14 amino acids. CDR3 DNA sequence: TGTGCCAGCAGCCTACAGGTGAGCTCCTACGAGCAGTACTTC. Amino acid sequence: CASSLQVSSYEQYF.

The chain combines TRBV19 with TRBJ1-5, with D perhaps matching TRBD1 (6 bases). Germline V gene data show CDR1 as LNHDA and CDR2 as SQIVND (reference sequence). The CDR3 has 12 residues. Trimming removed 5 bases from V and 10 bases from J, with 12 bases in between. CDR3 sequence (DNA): TGTGCCAGTAGTGGGAAACAGGGACCCCAGCATTTT. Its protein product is CASSGKQGPQHF.

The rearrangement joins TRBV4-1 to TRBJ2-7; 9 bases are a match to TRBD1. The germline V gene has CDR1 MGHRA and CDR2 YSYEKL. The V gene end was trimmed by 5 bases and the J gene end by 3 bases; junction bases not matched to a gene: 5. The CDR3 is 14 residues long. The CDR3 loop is CASSRDRVDYEQYF. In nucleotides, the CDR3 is TGCGCCAGCAGCAGGGACAGGGTGGACTACGAGCAGTACTTC.

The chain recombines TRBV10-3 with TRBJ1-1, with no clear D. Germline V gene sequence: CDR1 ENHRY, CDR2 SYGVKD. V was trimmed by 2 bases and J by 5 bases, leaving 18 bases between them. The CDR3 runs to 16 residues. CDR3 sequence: CAISEPGGVLGTEAFF. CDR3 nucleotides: TGTGCCATCAGTGAGCCGGGAGGAGTATTGGGGACTGAAGCTTTCTTT.

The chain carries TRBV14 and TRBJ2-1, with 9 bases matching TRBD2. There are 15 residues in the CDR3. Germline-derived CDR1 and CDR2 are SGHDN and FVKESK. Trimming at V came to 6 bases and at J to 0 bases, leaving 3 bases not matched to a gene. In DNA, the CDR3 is TGTGCCAGCAGGAATAGCGGGGGCTCCTACAATGAGCAGTTCTTC. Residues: CASRNSGGSYNEQFF.

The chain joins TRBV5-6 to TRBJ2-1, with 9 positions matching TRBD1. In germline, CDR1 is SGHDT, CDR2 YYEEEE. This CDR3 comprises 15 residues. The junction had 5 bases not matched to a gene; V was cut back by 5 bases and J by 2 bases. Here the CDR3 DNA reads TGTGCCAGCAGGTACCGGGACAGGGCCTACAATGAGCAGTTCTTC. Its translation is CASRYRDRAYNEQFF.

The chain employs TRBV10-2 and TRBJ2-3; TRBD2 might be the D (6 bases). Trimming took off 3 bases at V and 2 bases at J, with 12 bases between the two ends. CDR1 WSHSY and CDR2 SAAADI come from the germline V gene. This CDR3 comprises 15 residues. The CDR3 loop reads CASSDLLALTDTQYF. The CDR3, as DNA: TGCGCCAGCAGTGACCTACTAGCCCTCACAGATACGCAGTATTTT.

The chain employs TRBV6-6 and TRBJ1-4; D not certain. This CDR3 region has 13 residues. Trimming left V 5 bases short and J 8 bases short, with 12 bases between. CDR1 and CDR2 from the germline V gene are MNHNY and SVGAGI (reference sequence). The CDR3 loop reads CASSTGVLEKLFF. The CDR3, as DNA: TGTGCCAGCAGTACCGGGGTTCTGGAAAAACTGTTTTTT.

The CDR3 region is CASSLTPPGLGSEQYF. CDR3 DNA: TGTGCCAGCAGCTTAACCCCCCCGGGTTTAGGCTCCGAGCAGTACTTC. The genes are TRBV7-6 and TRBJ2-7, with D unclear. Looked up from germline, CDR1 is SGHVS and CDR2 is FNYEAQ. The CDR3 runs 16 residues. The V and J ends lost 2 bases and 6 bases respectively, with 20 bases between them.

The CDR3 is CASSYSMGGSTEAFF. In nucleotides, the CDR3 is TGTGCCAGCAGTTACTCGATGGGGGGATCCACTGAAGCTTTCTTT. V is TRBV6-5 and J is TRBJ1-1, with a possible D match to TRBD1 (5 bases). Trimming took 0 bases from V and 4 from J, leaving 12 bases between them. Germline V gene sequence: CDR1 MNHEY, CDR2 SVGAGI. The CDR3 consists of 15 residues.

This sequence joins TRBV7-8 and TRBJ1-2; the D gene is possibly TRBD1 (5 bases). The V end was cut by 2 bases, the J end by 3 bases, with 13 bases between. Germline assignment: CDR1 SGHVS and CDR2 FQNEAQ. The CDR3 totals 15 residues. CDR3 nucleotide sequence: TGTGCCAGCAGCTTACAGCAGGGAATACACTATGGCTACACCTTC. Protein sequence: CASSLQQGIHYGYTF.

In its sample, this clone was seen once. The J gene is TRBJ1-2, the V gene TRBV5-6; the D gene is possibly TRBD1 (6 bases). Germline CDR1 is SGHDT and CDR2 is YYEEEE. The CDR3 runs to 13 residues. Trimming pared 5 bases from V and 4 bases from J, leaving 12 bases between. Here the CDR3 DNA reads TGTGCCAGCAGACGTGGACAGCTCTATGGCTACACCTTC. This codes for CASRRGQLYGYTF.